The next 8 T cell receptor beta chains were all read from a single sample in a study of shared clonotypes between healthy human individuals. Sequenced by immunoSEQ multiplex PCR; TCRdb stores in-frame clones only, minus some. The sample yields fewer than 700,000 clones, roughly four fifths seen once. Sequences were obtained from PBMCs. Source of these receptors: a woman in her 40s in good health. Some clones in this sample may be carry-over from other donors' samples.

The chain is built from TRBV18 and TRBJ1-2, with 7 bases matching TRBD1. CDR3 length equals 15 residues. Germline assignment: CDR1 KGHSH and CDR2 LQKENI. Trimming cost V 3 bases and J 3 bases; bases outside gene matches: 7. The CDR3 DNA follows: TGTGCCAGCTCACCCGTACAGGGGTTTGACTATGGCTACACCTTC. Its protein product is CASSPVQGFDYGYTF.

Comments on this clone: This clone may be a read error of a much larger clone one base away. The rearrangement uses TRBV2 and TRBJ1-1; possible D gene TRBD1, 6 bases. In germline, CDR1 is SNHLY, CDR2 FYNNEI. This CDR3 comprises 13 residues. V gave up 7 bases and J gave up 10 bases, with 19 bases separating them. The CDR3 nucleotides read TGTGCCAGCAACTGTGACAGCTTAGGGGGAGCTTTCTTT. The encoded protein is CASNCDSLGGAFF.

In this sample, this clone turned up once. This chain links TRBV2 with TRBJ2-7; possibly TRBD2 for D (5 bases). The V end was cut by 2 bases, the J end by 4 bases, with 6 bases between. The length of the CDR3 is 12 residues. From germline, CDR1 is SNHLY and CDR2 FYNNEI. The CDR3: CASSETGYEQYF. For the CDR3, the DNA is TGTGCCAGCAGTGAAACGGGGTACGAGCAGTACTTC.

This rearrangement joins TRBV4-3 to TRBJ1-4; D is uncertain. Per germline, CDR1 LGHNA and CDR2 YSLEER. Trimming removed 1 base at V and 3 bases at J, with 6 bases between. The CDR3 runs to 14 residues. The CDR3 DNA is TGCGCCAGCAGCCAAGGAGATTCTAATGAAAAACTGTTTTTT. Protein product: CASSQGDSNEKLFF.

This clone came up many times. This chain links TRBV5-1 with TRBJ1-2; TRBD1 is a possible D gene (5 bases). The CDR3 length is 16 residues. CDR1 SGHRS and CDR2 YFSETQ come from the germline V gene. V gave up 3 bases and J gave up 3 bases, with 18 bases separating them. CDR3 bases: TGCGCCAGCAGCTCGCCTCGGGACGGTTCCTACTATGGCTACACCTTC. Translation: CASSSPRDGSYYGYTF.

The chain combines TRBV6-6 with TRBJ1-1, with D hard to call. The CDR3 contains 14 residues. Looked up from germline, CDR1 is MNHNY and CDR2 is SVGAGI (reference sequence). Trimming removed 4 bases from V and 8 bases from J, with 17 bases in between. This CDR3 is CASSFTRDTSEAFF. The CDR3 nucleotides read TGTGCCAGCAGTTTTACCCGAGACACCTCAGAAGCTTTCTTT.

The chain uses TRBV9 and TRBJ2-2, with no clear D. V was trimmed by 0 bases and J by 0 bases, leaving 6 bases between them. The CDR3 loop spans 15 amino acids. Per the germline V gene, CDR1 is SGDLS and CDR2 is YYNGEE. The CDR3 spells CASSVDPPNTGELFF. CDR3 DNA sequence: TGTGCCAGCAGCGTAGACCCACCGAACACCGGGGAGCTGTTTTTT. Looking up the rest from reference TRBV9 and TRBJ2-2 gives the full variable domain: DSGVTQTPKHLITATGQRVTLRCSPRSGDLSVYWYQQSLDQGLQFLIQYYNGEERAKGNILERFSAQQFPDLHSELNLSSLELGDSALYFCASSVDPPNTGELFFGEGSRLTVL.

The chain carries TRBV19 and TRBJ1-1; D call uncertain. The germline V and J ends were trimmed by 9 bases and 4 bases, with 18 bases remaining between them. This CDR3 is 14 amino acids long. Germline-derived CDR1 and CDR2 are LNHDA and SQIVND (reference sequence). DNA for the CDR3: TGTGCCAGCGAAGGGTTACCAGAAAGCACTGAAGCTTTCTTT. Its translation is CASEGLPESTEAFF.